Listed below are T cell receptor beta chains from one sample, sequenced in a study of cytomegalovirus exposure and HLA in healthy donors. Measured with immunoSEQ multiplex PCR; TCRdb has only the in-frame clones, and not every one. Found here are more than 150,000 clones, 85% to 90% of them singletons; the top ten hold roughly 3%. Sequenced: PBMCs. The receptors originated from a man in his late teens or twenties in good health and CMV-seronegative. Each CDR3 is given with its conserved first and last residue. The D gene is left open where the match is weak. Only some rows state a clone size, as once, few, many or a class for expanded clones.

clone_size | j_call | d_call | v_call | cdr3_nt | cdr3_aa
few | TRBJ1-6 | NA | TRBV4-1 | TGCGCCAGTTCTCCGGACAGTACGATCAATTCACCCCTCCACTTT | CASSPDSTINSPLHF
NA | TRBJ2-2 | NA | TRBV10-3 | TGTGCCACCTCCTCCGGGGAGCTGTTTTTT | CATSSGELFF
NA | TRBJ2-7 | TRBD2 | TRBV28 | TGTGCCAGCAGTTTCTACCCTTTAGCGGGAGTTTCCTACGAGCAGTACTTC | CASSFYPLAGVSYEQYF
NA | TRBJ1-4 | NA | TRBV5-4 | TGTGCCAGCAGCTTGACGCAGGGTGTAAGTGAAAAACTGTTTTTT | CASSLTQGVSEKLFF
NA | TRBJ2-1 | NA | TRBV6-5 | TGTGCCAGCAGTTACGAATCTCGCGTAACCAATGAGCAGTTCTTC | CASSYESRVTNEQFF
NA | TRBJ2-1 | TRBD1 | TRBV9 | TGTGCCAGCAGCGTAGGGCAGGGGGCAAATGAGCAGTTCTTC | CASSVGQGANEQFF
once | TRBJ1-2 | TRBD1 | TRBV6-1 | TGTGCCAGCAGTGAGGAAGGGGGCCCTTATGGCTACACCTTC | CASSEEGGPYGYTF
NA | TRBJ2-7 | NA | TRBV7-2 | TGTGCCAGCAGCCCCTCGGGGGAGAGAACCTACGAGCAGTACTTC | CASSPSGERTYEQYF
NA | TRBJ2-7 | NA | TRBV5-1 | TGCGCCAGCAGCTCGGGACTCAGCTCCTACGAGCAGTACTTC | CASSSGLSSYEQYF
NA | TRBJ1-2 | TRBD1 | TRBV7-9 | TGTGCCAGCAGCTTAGATCTGGACAGGGCCTATGGCTACACCTTC | CASSLDLDRAYGYTF
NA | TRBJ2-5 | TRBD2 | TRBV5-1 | TGCGCCAGCAGCTTTTTCCCTAGCGGGGGGGCGGAGACCCAGTACTTC | CASSFFPSGGAETQYF
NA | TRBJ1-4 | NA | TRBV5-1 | TGCGCCAGCAGCTTAGAGGGAAATGAAAAACTGTTTTTT | CASSLEGNEKLFF
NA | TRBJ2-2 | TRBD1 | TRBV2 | TGTGCCAGCAGTGTCGGTAGGGAACAGGGGCTCGGGGAGCTGTTTTTT | CASSVGREQGLGELFF
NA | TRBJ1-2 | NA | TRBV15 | TGTGCCACCAGCAGAGATCAGGATGGCTACACCTTC | CATSRDQDGYTF
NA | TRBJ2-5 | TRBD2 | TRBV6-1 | TGTGCCAGCAGTGAAATCGGCGGGGGTCCTCAGGAGACCCAGTACTTC | CASSEIGGGPQETQYF
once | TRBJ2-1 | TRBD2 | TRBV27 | TGTGCCAGCAGTTTATCGATCCGGACCACTAGCGGCTATGAGCAGTTCTTC | CASSLSIRTTSGYEQFF
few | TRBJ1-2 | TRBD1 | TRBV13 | TGTGCCAGCAGCCTAGGGACAGGGAACTATGGCTACACCTTC | CASSLGTGNYGYTF
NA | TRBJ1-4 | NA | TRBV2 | TGTGCCAGCAGCCCCCCAGGGGATGAAAAACTGTTTTTT | CASSPPGDEKLFF
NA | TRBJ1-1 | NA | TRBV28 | TGTGCCAGCAGCCTTCCGGTAGCTTCTGAAGCTTTCTTT | CASSLPVASEAFF
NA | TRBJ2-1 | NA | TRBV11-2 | TGTGCCAGCAGCTTAGTTATGCGGGCGGGAAATGAGCAGTTCTTC | CASSLVMRAGNEQFF
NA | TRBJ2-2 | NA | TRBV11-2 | TGTGCCAGCAGCCCCCTGGGGGAGCTGTTTTTT | CASSPLGELFF
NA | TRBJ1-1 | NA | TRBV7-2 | TGTGCCAGCAGCCGCATCAGGAACACTGAAGCTTTCTTT | CASSRIRNTEAFF